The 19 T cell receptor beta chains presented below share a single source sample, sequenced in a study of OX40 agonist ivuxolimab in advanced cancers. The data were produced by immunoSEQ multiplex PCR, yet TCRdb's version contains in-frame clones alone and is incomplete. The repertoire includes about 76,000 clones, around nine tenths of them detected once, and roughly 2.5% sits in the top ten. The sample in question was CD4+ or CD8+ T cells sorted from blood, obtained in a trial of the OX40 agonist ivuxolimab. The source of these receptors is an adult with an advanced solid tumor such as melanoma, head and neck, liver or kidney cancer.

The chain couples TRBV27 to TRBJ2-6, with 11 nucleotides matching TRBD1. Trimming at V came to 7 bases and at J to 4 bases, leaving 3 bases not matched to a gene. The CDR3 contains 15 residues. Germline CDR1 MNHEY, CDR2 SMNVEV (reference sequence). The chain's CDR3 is CASTGQGAGANVLTF. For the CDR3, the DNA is TGTGCCAGCACTGGACAGGGGGCAGGGGCCAACGTCCTGACTTTC. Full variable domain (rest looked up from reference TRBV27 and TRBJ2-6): EAQVTQNPRYLITVTGKKLTVTCSQNMNHEYMSWYRQDPGLGLRQIYYSMNVEVTDKGDVPEGYKVSRKEKRNFPLILESPSPNQTSLYFCASTGQGAGANVLTFGAGSRLTVL.

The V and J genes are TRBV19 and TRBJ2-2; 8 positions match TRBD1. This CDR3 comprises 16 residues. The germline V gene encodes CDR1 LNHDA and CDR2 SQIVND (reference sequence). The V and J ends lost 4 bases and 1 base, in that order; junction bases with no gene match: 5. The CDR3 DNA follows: TGTGCCAGTAGTAAAACCGGGACAGGGAACACCGGGGAGCTGTTTTTT. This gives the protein CASSKTGTGNTGELFF.

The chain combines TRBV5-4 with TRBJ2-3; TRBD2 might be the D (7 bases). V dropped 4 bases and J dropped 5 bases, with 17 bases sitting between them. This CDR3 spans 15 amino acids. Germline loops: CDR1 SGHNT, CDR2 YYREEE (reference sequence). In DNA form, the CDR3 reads TGTGCCAGCAGCCCAATGGGGGGGCCAGGAGATACGCAGTATTTT. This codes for CASSPMGGPGDTQYF.

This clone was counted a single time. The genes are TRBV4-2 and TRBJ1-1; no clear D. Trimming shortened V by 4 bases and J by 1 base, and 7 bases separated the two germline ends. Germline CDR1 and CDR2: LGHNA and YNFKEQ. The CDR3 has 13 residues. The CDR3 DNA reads TGTGCCAGCAGCCCCCGGGCGAACACTGAAGCTTTCTTT. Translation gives CASSPRANTEAFF.

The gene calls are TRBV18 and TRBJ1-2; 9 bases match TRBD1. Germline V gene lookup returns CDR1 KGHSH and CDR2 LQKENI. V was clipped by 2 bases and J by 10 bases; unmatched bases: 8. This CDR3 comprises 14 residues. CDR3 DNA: TGTGCCAGCTCACCAGGCGGACAGGGGTCCGACTACACCTTC. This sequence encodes CASSPGGQGSDYTF.

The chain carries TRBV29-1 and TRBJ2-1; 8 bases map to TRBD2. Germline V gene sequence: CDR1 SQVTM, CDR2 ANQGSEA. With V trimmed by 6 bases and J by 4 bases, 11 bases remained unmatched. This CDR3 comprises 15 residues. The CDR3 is CSVSAGGPTYNEQFF. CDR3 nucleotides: TGCAGCGTATCGGCGGGGGGCCCAACATACAATGAGCAGTTCTTC.

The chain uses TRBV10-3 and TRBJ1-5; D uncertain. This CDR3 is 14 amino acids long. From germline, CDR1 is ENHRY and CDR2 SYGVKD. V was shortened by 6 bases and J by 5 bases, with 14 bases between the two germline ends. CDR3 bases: TGTGCCATCAGAGCCGCTGGAACCTATCAGCCCCAGCATTTT. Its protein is CAIRAAGTYQPQHF.

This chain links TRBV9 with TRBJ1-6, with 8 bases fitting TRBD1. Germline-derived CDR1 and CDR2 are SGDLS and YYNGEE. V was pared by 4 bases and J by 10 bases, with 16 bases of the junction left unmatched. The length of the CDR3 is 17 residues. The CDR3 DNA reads TGTGCCAGCAGCCTCGCCCCGGGACAGGAAAGGGGGTCACCCCTCCACTTT. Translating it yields CASSLAPGQERGSPLHF.

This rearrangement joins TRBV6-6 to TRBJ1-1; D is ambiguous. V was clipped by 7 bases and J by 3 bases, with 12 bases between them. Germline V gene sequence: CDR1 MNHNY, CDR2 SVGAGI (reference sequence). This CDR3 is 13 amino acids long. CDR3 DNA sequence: TGTGCCAGCATGGTCCCTGTGGACACTGAAGCTTTCTTT. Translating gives CASMVPVDTEAFF.

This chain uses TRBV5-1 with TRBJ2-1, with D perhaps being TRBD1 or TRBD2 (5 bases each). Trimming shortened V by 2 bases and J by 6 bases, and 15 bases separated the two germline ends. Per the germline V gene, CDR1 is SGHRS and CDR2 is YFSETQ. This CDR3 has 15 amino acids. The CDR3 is CASSFPGTKSNEQFF. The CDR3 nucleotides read TGCGCCAGCAGCTTCCCCGGGACGAAGAGCAATGAGCAGTTCTTC.

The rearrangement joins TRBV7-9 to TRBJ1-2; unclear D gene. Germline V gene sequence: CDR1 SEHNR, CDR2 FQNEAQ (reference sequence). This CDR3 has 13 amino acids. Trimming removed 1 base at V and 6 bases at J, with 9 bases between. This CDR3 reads CASSLDGGDGYTF. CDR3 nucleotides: TGTGCCAGCAGCTTAGATGGAGGCGATGGCTACACCTTC. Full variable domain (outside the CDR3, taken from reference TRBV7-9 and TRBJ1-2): DTGVSQNPRHKITKRGQNVTFRCDPISEHNRLYWYRQTLGQGPEFLTYFQNEAQLEKSRLLSDRFSAERPKGSFSTLEIQRTEQGDSAMYLCASSLDGGDGYTFGSGTRLTVV.

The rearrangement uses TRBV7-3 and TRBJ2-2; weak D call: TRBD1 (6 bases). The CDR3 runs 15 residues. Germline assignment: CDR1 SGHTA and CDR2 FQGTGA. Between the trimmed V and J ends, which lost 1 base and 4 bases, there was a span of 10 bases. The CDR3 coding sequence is TGTGCCAGCAGCTTAATTGGGGGCGTCACCGGGGAGCTGTTTTTT. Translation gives CASSLIGGVTGELFF.

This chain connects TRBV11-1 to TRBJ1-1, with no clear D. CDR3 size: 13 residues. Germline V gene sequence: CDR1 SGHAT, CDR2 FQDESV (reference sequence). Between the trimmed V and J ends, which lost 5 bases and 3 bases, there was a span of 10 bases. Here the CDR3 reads CASSRLLDTEAFF. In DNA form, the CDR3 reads TGTGCCAGCAGCCGCCTTTTGGACACTGAAGCTTTCTTT.

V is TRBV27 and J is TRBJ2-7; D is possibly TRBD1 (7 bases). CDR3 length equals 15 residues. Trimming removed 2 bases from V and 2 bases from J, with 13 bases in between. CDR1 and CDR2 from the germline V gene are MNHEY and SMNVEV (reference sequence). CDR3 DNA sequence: TGTGCCAGCAGTTTAAGTAGGAGGGGGCCCTACGAGCAGTACTTC. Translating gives CASSLSRRGPYEQYF.

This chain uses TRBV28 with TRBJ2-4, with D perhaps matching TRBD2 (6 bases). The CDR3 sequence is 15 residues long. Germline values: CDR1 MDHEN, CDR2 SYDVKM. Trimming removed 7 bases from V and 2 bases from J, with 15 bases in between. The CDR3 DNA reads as TGTGCCAGCACCTTCCGTGGGGGGACCAAAAACATTCAGTACTTC. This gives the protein CASTFRGGTKNIQYF.

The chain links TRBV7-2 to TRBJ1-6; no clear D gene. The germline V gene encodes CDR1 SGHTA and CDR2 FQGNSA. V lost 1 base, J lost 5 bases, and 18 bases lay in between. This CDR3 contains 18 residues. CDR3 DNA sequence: TGTGCCAGCAGCTTAGATCAACGGGGAACTAGCGATAATTCACCCCTCCACTTT. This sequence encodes CASSLDQRGTSDNSPLHF.

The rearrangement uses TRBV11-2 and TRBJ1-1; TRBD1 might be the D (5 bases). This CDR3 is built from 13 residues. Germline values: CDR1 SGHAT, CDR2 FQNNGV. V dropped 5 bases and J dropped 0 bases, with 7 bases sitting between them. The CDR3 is CASSQGVNTEAFF. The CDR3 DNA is TGTGCCAGCAGCCAAGGGGTGAACACTGAAGCTTTCTTT.

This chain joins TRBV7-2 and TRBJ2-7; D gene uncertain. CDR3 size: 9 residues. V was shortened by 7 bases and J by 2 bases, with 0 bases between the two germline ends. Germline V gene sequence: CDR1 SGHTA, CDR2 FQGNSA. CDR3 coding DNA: TGTGCCAGCACCTACGAGCAGTACGTC. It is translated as CASTYEQYV.

The CDR3 region has the DNA TGCAGCGTTGGCGGAGATACGCAGTATTTT. It codes for CSVGGDTQYF. The J gene is TRBJ2-3, the V gene TRBV29-1; D uncertain. From germline, CDR1 is SQVTM and CDR2 ANQGSEA. The germline V and J ends were trimmed by 4 bases and 5 bases, with 4 bases remaining between them. CDR3 length equals 10 residues.